This T cell receptor beta chain was sequenced for a study of blood T cell repertoires in COVID-19. Study context: From the United States, Italy and Spain came samples of acute and convalescent COVID-19. Sample material is recorded as cDNA or gDNA derived from T cells, B-cell-depleted T cells, or PBMCs.

The V gene end was trimmed by 5 bases and the J gene end by 7 bases; junction bases not matched to a gene: 8. The CDR3 runs to 15 residues. In germline, CDR1 is LNHNV, CDR2 YYDKDF (reference sequence). How the authors handled the data: Amplified reference gene primers provided the basis for estimating nucleated cell counts. Profiled with immunoSEQ multiplex PCR; TCRdb holds only in-frame clones, not every one. V, J and clone size were drawn from that table, and D and trimming were deduced from the DNA. The table records about 220,000 clones, roughly 82% of them present only once. Input material: peripheral blood. The receptor comes from a man aged 50 to 59 with active or convalescent COVID-19. The rearrangement uses TRBV15 and TRBJ1-5; 10 nucleotides align to TRBD1. This chain's CDR3 is CATSRRDRGGQPQHF. CDR3 in DNA: TGTGCCACCAGCCGTAGGGACAGGGGAGGACAGCCCCAGCATTTT. The whole variable domain, filled in from reference TRBV15 and TRBJ1-5, reads DAMVIQNPRYQVTQFGKPVTLSCSQTLNHNVMYWYQQKSSQAPKLLFHYYDKDFNNEADTPDNFQSRRPNTSFCFLDIRSPGLGDTAMYLCATSRRDRGGQPQHFGDGTRLSIL.